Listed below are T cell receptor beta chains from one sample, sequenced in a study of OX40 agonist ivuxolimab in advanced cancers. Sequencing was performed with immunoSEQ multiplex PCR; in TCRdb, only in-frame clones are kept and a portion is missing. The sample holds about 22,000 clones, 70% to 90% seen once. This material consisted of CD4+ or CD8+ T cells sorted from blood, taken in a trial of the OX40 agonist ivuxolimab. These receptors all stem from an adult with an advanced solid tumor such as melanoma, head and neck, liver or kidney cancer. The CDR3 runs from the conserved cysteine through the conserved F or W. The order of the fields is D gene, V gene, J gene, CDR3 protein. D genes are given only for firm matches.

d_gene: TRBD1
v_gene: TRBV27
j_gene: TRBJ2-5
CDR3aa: CASSLLGGSTQYF

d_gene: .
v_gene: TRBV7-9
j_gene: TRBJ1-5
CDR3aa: CASSHGGGPDQPQHF

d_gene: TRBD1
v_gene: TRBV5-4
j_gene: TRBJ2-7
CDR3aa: CASSLGGDRADEQYF

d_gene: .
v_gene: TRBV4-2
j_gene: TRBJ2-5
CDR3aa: CAGSQEDSWETQYF

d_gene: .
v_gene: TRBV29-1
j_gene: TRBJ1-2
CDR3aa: CSAGPPALGYTF

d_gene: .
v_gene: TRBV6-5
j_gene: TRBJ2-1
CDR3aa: CASGAMGGSYNEQFF

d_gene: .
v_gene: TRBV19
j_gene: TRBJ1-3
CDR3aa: CASNGGGGSGNTIYF

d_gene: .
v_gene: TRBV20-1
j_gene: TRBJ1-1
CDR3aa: CSAEENTEAFF

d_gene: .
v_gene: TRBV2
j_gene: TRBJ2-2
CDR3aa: CASSERGFAGEQTGELFF

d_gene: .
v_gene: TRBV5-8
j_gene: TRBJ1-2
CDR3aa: CASSLGRGLAGYTF

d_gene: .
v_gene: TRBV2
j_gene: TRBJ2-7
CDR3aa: CASSEPSSAISYEQYF

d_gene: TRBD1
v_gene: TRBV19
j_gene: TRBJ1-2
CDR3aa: CASSWGQANGYTF

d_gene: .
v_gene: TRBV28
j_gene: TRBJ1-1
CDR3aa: CASSNRQRMSFF

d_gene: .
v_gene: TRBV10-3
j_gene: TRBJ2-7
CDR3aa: CAISESAGSPYEQYF

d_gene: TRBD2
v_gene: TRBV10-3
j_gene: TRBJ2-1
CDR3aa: CAISEDGTSVSGGEQFF

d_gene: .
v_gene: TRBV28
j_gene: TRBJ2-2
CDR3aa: CASSYSTGELFF

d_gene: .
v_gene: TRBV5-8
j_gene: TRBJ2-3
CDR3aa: CASSSEPRATDTQYF

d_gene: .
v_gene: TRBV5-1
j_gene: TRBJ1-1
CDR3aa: CASSRPPEAFF

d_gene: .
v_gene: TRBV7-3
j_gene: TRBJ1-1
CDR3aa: CASSPTGGGTEAFF

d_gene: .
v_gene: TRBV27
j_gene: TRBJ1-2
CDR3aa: CASSPFLPGLGYTF

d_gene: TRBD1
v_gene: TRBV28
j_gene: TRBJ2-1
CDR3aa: CASSQAGTGSSEQFF

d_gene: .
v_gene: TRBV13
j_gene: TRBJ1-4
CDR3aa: CASSSGLINEKLFF

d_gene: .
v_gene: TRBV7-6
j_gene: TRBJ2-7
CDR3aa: CASGETGGAYEQYF